One sample yielded the 32 T cell receptor beta chains listed below, sequenced in a study of T-cell memory formation after mild COVID-19. TCRdb fed the 5' RACE reads into MiXCR, producing one record per CDR3 protein. The table shows roughly 110,000 distinct CDR3 sequences, with approximately 15% occurring only once. Sequencing used PBMCs or a T cell subset sorted from them (not recorded which). The receptors originated from a man aged 18 to 30 who had mild COVID-19 (a few samples of this study predate the infection). Cell type and time point are not known.

This clonotype was counted a few times. The gene calls are TRBV7-8 and TRBJ2-7; 9 nucleotides agree with TRBD1. This CDR3 has 12 residues. The germline CDR1 and CDR2 sequences are SGHVS and FQNEAQ. V lost 5 bases, J lost 5 bases, and 1 base stayed unmatched. The CDR3, as DNA: TGTGCCAGCAGCGACAGGGGGAACGAGCAGTACTTC. As protein: CASSDRGNEQYF.

The chain combines TRBV7-6 with TRBJ2-1, with 10 bases aligning to TRBD2. Germline CDR1 SGHVS, CDR2 FNYEAQ. The junction had 0 bases not matched to a gene; V was cut back by 6 bases and J by 4 bases. This CDR3 has 13 amino acids. The CDR3 sequence: CASRLAGYNEQFF. CDR3 in DNA: TGTGCCAGCAGACTAGCGGGATACAATGAGCAGTTCTTC. Supplemented by reference TRBV7-6 and TRBJ2-1, the full variable domain reads GAGVSQSPRYKVTKRGQDVALRCDPISGHVSLYWYRQALGQGPEFLTYFNYEAQQDKSGLPNDRFSAERPEGSISTLTIQRTEQRDSAMYRCASRLAGYNEQFFGPGTRLTVL.

This clonotype was found a few times. This chain connects TRBV29-1 to TRBJ1-5; no clear D. The CDR3 length is 14 residues. The germline V gene has CDR1 SQVTM and CDR2 ANQGSEA. The V end was cut by 6 bases, the J end by 4 bases, with 16 bases between. CDR3 sequence reads: CSVQTGRGNQPQHF. The CDR3 DNA reads as TGCAGCGTACAAACTGGACGGGGAAATCAGCCCCAGCATTTT.

This chain links TRBV4-1 with TRBJ2-7; no clear D. Trimming removed 3 bases from V and 6 bases from J, with 12 bases in between. This CDR3 comprises 13 residues. CDR1 is MGHRA and CDR2 is YSYEKL in the germline V gene. CDR3 sequence reads: CASSHASFGEQYF. DNA for the CDR3: TGCGCCAGCAGCCATGCCAGTTTTGGCGAGCAGTACTTC.

This clonotype was seen many times. V is TRBV4-1 and J is TRBJ2-5; 10 nucleotides align to TRBD2. CDR1 MGHRA and CDR2 YSYEKL come from the germline V gene. This CDR3 contains 15 residues. Unmatched junction bases numbered 6, after V lost 5 bases and J lost 3 bases. The CDR3: CASSDWTSGKETQYF. Here the CDR3 DNA reads TGCGCCAGCAGCGACTGGACTAGCGGAAAAGAGACCCAGTACTTC.

The table lists this clonotype with a few counts. The J gene is TRBJ1-2, the V gene TRBV5-1, with D possibly matching TRBD1 (5 bases). The germline CDR1 and CDR2 sequences are SGHRS and YFSETQ. CDR3 size: 14 residues. V was shortened by 5 bases and J by 8 bases, with 19 bases between the two germline ends. CDR3 sequence reads: CASRPPEGLSGYTF. The DNA of the CDR3 is TGCGCCAGCAGACCTCCAGAGGGGCTTTCGGGCTACACCTTC.

This clonotype showed up just a few times. The rearrangement joins TRBV12-3 or TRBV12-4 to TRBJ1-1; possible D gene TRBD1, 5 bases. CDR3 size: 14 residues. Trimming took 3 bases from V and 1 from J, leaving 9 bases between them. CDR3 in DNA: TGTGCCAGCAGTTTTCAGGGCAGGAACACTGAAGCTTTCTTT. This sequence encodes CASSFQGRNTEAFF.

The rearrangement links TRBV29-1 to TRBJ2-5; D is perhaps TRBD2 (6 bases). This CDR3 has 12 residues. V lost 4 bases to trimming and J lost 4 bases, with 10 bases between them. Per the germline V gene, CDR1 is SQVTM and CDR2 is ANQGSEA. The CDR3 here is CSVVIGGETQYF. The CDR3 DNA reads TGCAGCGTTGTGATCGGGGGAGAGACCCAGTACTTC.

CDR3 DNA: TGCGCCAGCAGCTTGGCCGACAGGGGGGGTTACGAGCAGTACTTC. Translated: CASSLADRGGYEQYF. This rearrangement joins TRBV5-1 to TRBJ2-7, with 9 bases identical to TRBD1. V dropped 0 bases and J dropped 4; count of bases not matched to a gene: 5. The CDR3 runs 15 residues. CDR1 is SGHRS and CDR2 is YFSETQ in the germline V gene.

This chain joins TRBV20-1 and TRBJ2-3; 10 nucleotides match TRBD2. Germline lookup yields CDR1 DFQATT and CDR2 SNEGSKA (reference sequence). V lost 3 bases and J lost 1; bases outside the gene matches: 4. This CDR3 spans 15 amino acids. The CDR3 loop is CSASDLAGGTDTQYF. The CDR3 region has the DNA TGCAGTGCTAGCGACCTAGCGGGGGGCACAGATACGCAGTATTTT.

A remark on this clonotype: Because the CDR3 is missing its conserved closing phenylalanine or tryptophan, this is likely a read error. The chain employs TRBV20-1 and TRBJ2-1; D not certain. Germline CDR1 and CDR2: DFQATT and SNEGSKA (reference sequence). V lost 3 bases to trimming and J lost 4 bases, with 10 bases between them. CDR3 length equals 13 residues. The chain's CDR3 is CSARLESYNEQFS. The CDR3 DNA reads as TGCAGTGCTAGGCTCGAGTCGTACAATGAGCAGTTCTCC.

This clonotype has a handful of counts. The chain recombines TRBV20-1 with TRBJ2-7; D might be TRBD1 (7 bases). CDR1 is DFQATT and CDR2 is SNEGSKA in the germline V gene (reference sequence). This CDR3 is built from 14 residues. Trimming left V 6 bases short and J 0 bases short, with 15 bases between. The CDR3 is CSARQGGSSYEQYV. The CDR3 DNA reads TGCAGTGCCCGGCAGGGGGGTAGCTCCTACGAGCAGTACGTC.

The V call is TRBV7-2, the J call TRBJ1-4; D gene ambiguous. Trimming pared 4 bases from V and 2 bases from J, leaving 14 bases between. This CDR3 has 16 amino acids. The germline gives CDR1 SGHTA, CDR2 FQGNSA. The CDR3 protein is CASSSRSYATNEKLFF. The CDR3 bases are TGTGCCAGCAGCTCTAGATCGTACGCGACTAATGAAAAACTGTTTTTT.

The rearrangement links TRBV27 to TRBJ2-5, with 12 bases lining up with TRBD2. The CDR3 consists of 16 residues. Germline CDR1 MNHEY, CDR2 SMNVEV (reference sequence). V shed 5 bases, J shed 12 bases, and the junction held 16 bases outside the gene matches. CDR3 sequence: CASSPDASGLAGKEYF. DNA for the CDR3: TGTGCCAGCAGTCCCGACGCCTCAGGACTAGCGGGGAAGGAGTACTTC.

The gene calls are TRBV19 and TRBJ1-4; D remains unclear. CDR3 size: 15 residues. The germline CDR1 and CDR2 sequences are LNHDA and SQIVND (reference sequence). V was cut by 6 bases and J by 0 bases, with 11 bases left in between. The DNA for the CDR3 is TGTGCCAGTAGCCCCCACACGGCAACTAATGAAAAACTGTTTTTT. Protein sequence: CASSPHTATNEKLFF.

V and J are TRBV29-1 and TRBJ2-2, with TRBD1 as a possible D gene (6 bases). V lost 6 bases and J lost 4, with 15 bases in between. CDR1 is SQVTM, CDR2 ANQGSEA, per germline. The CDR3 has 14 amino acids. The DNA for the CDR3 is TGCAGCGTGGGTCGGGGCAGGGGCACCGGGGAGCTGTTTTTT. It encodes CSVGRGRGTGELFF.

This clonotype was observed a few times. V usage is TRBV6-2 or TRBV6-3 and J usage is TRBJ1-6; D remains unclear. The germline V and J ends were trimmed by 5 bases and 14 bases, with 13 bases remaining between them. CDR3 length: 12 amino acids. CDR1 MNHEY and CDR2 SVGEGT come from the germline V gene. The CDR3 nucleotides are TGTGCCAGCAGTCTCTTCTCGGTAGCCCTCCACTTT. This gives the protein CASSLFSVALHF.

Only a few counts were recorded for this clonotype. This sequence joins TRBV19 and TRBJ2-1; TRBD2 matches at 7 bases. Looked up from germline, CDR1 is LNHDA and CDR2 is SQIVND (reference sequence). The CDR3 is made up of 13 amino acids. Trimming at V came to 5 bases and at J to 10 bases, leaving 8 bases not matched to a gene. The CDR3 loop reads CASSPMAAGEQFF. CDR3 sequence (DNA): TGTGCCAGTAGTCCAATGGCAGCGGGGGAGCAGTTCTTC.

The V and J genes are TRBV4-1 and TRBJ1-1; D is uncertain. Trimming cost V 0 bases and J 5 bases, with 7 bases left between them. There are 13 residues in the CDR3. Germline assignment: CDR1 MGHRA and CDR2 YSYEKL. CDR3 DNA: TGCGCCAGCAGCCAAGAGGCGCCGACTGAAGCTTTCTTT. Translation gives CASSQEAPTEAFF.

Many counts were recorded for this clonotype. This chain uses TRBV10-3 with TRBJ2-7, with D uncertain. Germline values: CDR1 ENHRY, CDR2 SYGVKD. This CDR3 is built from 13 residues. V lost 6 bases and J 0 bases, leaving 9 bases between the germline ends. In nucleotides, the CDR3 is TGTGCCATCAGCGACCCTAGCTCCTACGAGCAGTACTTC. Amino acid sequence: CAISDPSSYEQYF.

The chain recombines TRBV4-2 with TRBJ1-2; a possible D gene is TRBD1 (6 bases). V was trimmed by 0 bases and J by 3 bases, leaving 11 bases between them. CDR1 is LGHNA and CDR2 is YNFKEQ in the germline V gene. CDR3 length: 15 residues. In nucleotides, the CDR3 is TGTGCCAGCAGCCAAGAAGGACAGTGGGACTATGGCTACACCTTC. This sequence encodes CASSQEGQWDYGYTF.

J is TRBJ2-3 and V is TRBV5-1; TRBD2 matches at 9 bases. Trimming cost V 3 bases and J 0 bases; bases outside gene matches: 5. CDR1 is SGHRS, CDR2 YFSETQ, per germline. This CDR3 comprises 16 residues. In nucleotides, the CDR3 is TGCGCCAGCAGCTCCCTAGCGGGGACTAGCACAGATACGCAGTATTTT. It codes for CASSSLAGTSTDTQYF.

The rearrangement joins TRBV7-6 to TRBJ2-5; D not certain. The CDR3 totals 14 residues. The germline CDR1 and CDR2 sequences are SGHVS and FNYEAQ. The V end lost 2 bases, the J end lost 1 base, and 8 bases lay between the germline ends. The CDR3 nucleotides read TGTGCCAGCAGCTTATCGACCTTCCAAGAGACCCAGTACTTC. Amino acid sequence: CASSLSTFQETQYF.

This sequence joins TRBV7-7 and TRBJ2-3; a weak D match, TRBD2 (5 bases). CDR1 is SSHAT and CDR2 is FNYEAQ in the germline V gene (reference sequence). The CDR3 is 14 amino acids. V dropped 5 bases and J dropped 6 bases, with 15 bases sitting between them. The CDR3 reads CASSLLVGMDTQYF. The CDR3 nucleotides are TGTGCCAGCAGCCTACTAGTGGGTATGGATACGCAGTATTTT. The full variable domain, its missing parts supplied by reference TRBV7-7 and TRBJ2-3, is GAGVSQSPRYKVTKRGQDVTLRCDPISSHATLYWYQQALGQGPEFLTYFNYEAQPDKSGLPSDRFSAERPEGSISTLTIQRTEQRDSAMYRCASSLLVGMDTQYFGPGTRLTVL.

This clonotype has just a few counts. The CDR3 DNA reads TGTGCCAGCAGTTACTCCGGTGTAGGGGCAGGTGAAGCTTTCTTT. This codes for CASSYSGVGAGEAFF. The genes are TRBV6-6 and TRBJ1-1; D may be TRBD1 (5 bases). Trimming removed 0 bases at V and 7 bases at J, with 15 bases between. There are 15 residues in the CDR3. The germline CDR1 and CDR2 sequences are MNHNY and SVGAGI (reference sequence).

This chain joins TRBV7-8 and TRBJ2-1, with D tentatively TRBD1 or TRBD2 (6 bases each). With 8 bases removed from V and 7 bases from J, the gap between germline ends came to 27 bases. CDR3 length: 17 amino acids. Looked up from germline, CDR1 is SGHVS and CDR2 is FQNEAQ. The CDR3 here is CASLRGYAGLTPNEQFF. The CDR3 DNA reads as TGTGCCAGCCTGAGGGGGTACGCGGGACTCACGCCGAATGAGCAGTTCTTC. Variable domain in full (rest from reference TRBV7-8 and TRBJ2-1): GAGVSQSPRYKVAKRGQDVALRCDPISGHVSLFWYQQALGQGPEFLTYFQNEAQLDKSGLPSDRFFAERPEGSVSTLKIQRTQQEDSAVYLCASLRGYAGLTPNEQFFGPGTRLTVL.

The rearrangement links TRBV6-5 to TRBJ2-1, with D unresolved. The CDR3 runs 12 residues. The germline V gene encodes CDR1 MNHEY and CDR2 SVGAGI. The ends were cut back, 6 bases at V and 7 bases at J, with 10 bases in the middle. The CDR3 sequence is CASSSDRNEQFF. The CDR3 DNA reads TGTGCCAGCAGCTCTGATCGTAATGAGCAGTTCTTC.

The CDR3 coding sequence is TGTGCCAGTAGTATCACAGGGGGCAATGAGCAGTTCTTC. This sequence encodes CASSITGGNEQFF. The rearrangement links TRBV19 to TRBJ2-1; 8 nucleotides match TRBD1. This CDR3 has 13 residues. V lost 3 bases to trimming and J lost 6 bases; unmatched junction nucleotides: 1. Germline V CDR1 and CDR2: LNHDA, SQIVND (reference sequence).

Only a few counts were recorded for this clonotype. The rearrangement joins TRBV12-3 or TRBV12-4 to TRBJ2-5; 7 bases fit TRBD2. The CDR3 has 14 residues. J gave up 5 bases and V 6 bases, and 9 bases lay outside the gene matches. CDR3 residues: CASRGAGLGETQYF. CDR3 coding DNA: TGTGCCAGCAGGGGAGCGGGGCTTGGGGAGACCCAGTACTTC.

This clonotype was seen at least ten times. The genes are TRBV9 and TRBJ2-3; D is undetermined. The V and J ends lost 1 base and 6 bases respectively, with 21 bases between them. The CDR3 has 17 residues. Germline CDR1 SGDLS, CDR2 YYNGEE. CDR3 sequence reads: CASSVSGGLTSRDTQYF. For the CDR3, the DNA is TGTGCCAGCAGCGTATCCGGCGGATTGACGTCTCGGGATACGCAGTATTTT.

This chain uses TRBV4-1 with TRBJ1-2; maybe TRBD1 (6 bases). Trimming shortened V by 1 base and J by 3 bases, and 12 bases separated the two germline ends. The CDR3 contains 15 residues. The germline CDR1 and CDR2 sequences are MGHRA and YSYEKL. The CDR3 DNA follows: TGCGCCAGCAGCCAAGTAGGTGACAGGCACTATGGCTACACCTTC. Translating it yields CASSQVGDRHYGYTF.

This clonotype was seen at least ten times. The J gene is TRBJ2-6, the V gene TRBV11-2; D not certain. The CDR3 runs 19 residues. Germline V gives CDR1 SGHAT, CDR2 FQNNGV. With 5 bases removed from V and 0 bases from J, the gap between germline ends came to 20 bases. The CDR3 DNA is TGTGCCAGCAGCCCCCCCCCGGAGCAGATCCTCTCTGGGGCCAACGTCCTGACTTTC. Translated, it gives CASSPPPEQILSGANVLTF.